This T cell receptor beta chain was recovered during a study of spatial heterogeneity in lung cancer. Study background: Mean representation of each unique TCR and UMI combination in the raw reads exceeded 8.5 occurrences. The study, taken as a whole, reports: Resection blood, more than follow-up blood, showed ubiquitous expanded tumor TCRs.

Noted time point: sample taken at primary tumor resection. Tumor, nontumor lung or frozen PBMC supplied whole RNA, sequenced without sorting. Untreated early-stage non-small cell lung cancer patients, over 55 in total, were the donors. This CDR3 contains 17 residues. The germline gives CDR1 MNHNS, CDR2 SASEGT. The V gene end was trimmed by 6 bases and the J gene end by 5 bases; junction bases not matched to a gene: 17. Every molecule of TCR cDNA had its own unique molecular identifier. TCRdb reprocessed the 5' RACE reads with MiXCR, giving one entry per CDR3 protein. The sample shows approximately 3,000 distinct CDR3 sequences, approximately 15% of them seen only once. For this clonotype: Its cognate antigen is unknown.

Sequences were derived from PBMCs, sampled at surgery. The chain carries TRBV6-1 and TRBJ2-3; 7 bases agree with TRBD1. The receptor's source is a female donor with early-stage non-small cell lung cancer. CDR3 sequence reads: CASRPLSQGSFGDTQYF. The CDR3 DNA follows: TGTGCCAGCAGACCTCTTTCACAGGGGAGTTTCGGAGATACGCAGTATTTT.